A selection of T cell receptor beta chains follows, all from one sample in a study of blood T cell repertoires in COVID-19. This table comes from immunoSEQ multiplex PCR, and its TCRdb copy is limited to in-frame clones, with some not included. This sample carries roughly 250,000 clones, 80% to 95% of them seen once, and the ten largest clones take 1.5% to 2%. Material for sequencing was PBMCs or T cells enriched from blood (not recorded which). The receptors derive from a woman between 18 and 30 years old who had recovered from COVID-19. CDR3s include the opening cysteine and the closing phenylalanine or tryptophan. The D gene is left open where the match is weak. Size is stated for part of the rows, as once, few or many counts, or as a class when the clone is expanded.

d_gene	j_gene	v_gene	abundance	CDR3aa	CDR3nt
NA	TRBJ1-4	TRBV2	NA	CASTARTATNEKLFF	TGTGCCAGCACTGCCCGGACAGCAACTAATGAAAAACTGTTTTTT
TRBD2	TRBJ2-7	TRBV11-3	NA	CASSPGGAYEQYF	TGTGCCAGCAGCCCGGGAGGGGCCTACGAGCAGTACTTC
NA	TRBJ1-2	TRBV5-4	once	CASSLSVPNYGYTF	TGTGCCAGCAGCTTGTCTGTCCCTAACTATGGCTACACCTTC
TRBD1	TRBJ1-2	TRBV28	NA	CASRPGGRQGGYTF	TGTGCCAGCAGACCAGGGGGCCGTCAGGGTGGCTACACCTTC
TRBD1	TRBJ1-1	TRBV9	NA	CASSPRQGMGTEAFF	TGTGCCAGCAGCCCACGACAGGGGATGGGAACTGAAGCTTTCTTT
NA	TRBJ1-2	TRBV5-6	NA	CASTLQNRRPNYGYTF	TGTGCCAGCACCCTACAGAACCGAAGACCTAACTATGGCTACACCTTC
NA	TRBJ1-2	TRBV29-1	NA	CSAMDSNYGYTF	TGCAGCGCAATGGACAGTAACTATGGCTACACCTTC
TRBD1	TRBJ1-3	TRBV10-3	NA	CAISDLRDSLHSGNTIYF	TGTGCCATCAGTGATCTAAGGGACAGTCTTCACTCTGGAAACACCATATATTTT
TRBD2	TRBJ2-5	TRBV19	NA	CASSTGRGETQYF	TGTGCCAGTAGTACAGGGAGGGGAGAGACCCAGTACTTC
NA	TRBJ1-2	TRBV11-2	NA	CASSLEVYGYTF	TGTGCCAGCAGCTTGGAGGTTTATGGCTACACCTTC
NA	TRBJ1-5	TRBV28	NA	CASLNDRVSNQPQHF	TGTGCCAGCCTCAACGACAGAGTGAGCAATCAGCCCCAGCATTTT
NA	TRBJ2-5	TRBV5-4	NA	CASSLAGTLWEETQYF	TGTGCCAGCAGCTTGGCCGGGACTCTCTGGGAGGAGACCCAGTACTTC
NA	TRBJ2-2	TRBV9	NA	CASSVGGGITTGELFF	TGTGCCAGCAGCGTAGGGGGCGGGATTACCACCGGGGAGCTGTTTTTT
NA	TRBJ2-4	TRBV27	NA	CASSVSGLAKNIQYF	TGTGCCAGCAGTGTCAGCGGGCTAGCCAAAAACATTCAGTACTTC
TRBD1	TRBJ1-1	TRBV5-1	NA	CASSLGTTGGTEAFF	TGCGCCAGCAGCTTGGGAACTACAGGGGGCACTGAAGCTTTCTTT
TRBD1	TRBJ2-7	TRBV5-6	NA	CASSSVLQGALEQYF	TGTGCCAGCAGTTCCGTACTACAGGGGGCCTTGGAGCAGTACTTC
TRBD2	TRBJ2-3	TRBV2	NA	CASSESLGLATNTQYF	TGTGCCAGCAGTGAATCTCTTGGACTAGCCACCAATACGCAGTATTTT
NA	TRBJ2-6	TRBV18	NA	CASSHPGKSGANVLTF	TGTGCCAGCTCACATCCAGGGAAATCTGGGGCCAACGTCCTGACTTTC
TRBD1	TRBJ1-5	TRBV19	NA	CASSRDRDQPQHF	TGTGCCAGCTCCCGGGACAGGGATCAGCCCCAGCATTTT
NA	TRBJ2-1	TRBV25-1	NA	CASRDSYNEQFF	TGTGCCAGCCGGGACTCCTACAATGAGCAGTTCTTC
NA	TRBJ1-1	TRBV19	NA	CASTEPRGMGTEAFF	TGTGCCAGTACCGAACCCCGGGGGATGGGCACTGAAGCTTTCTTT
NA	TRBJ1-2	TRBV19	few	CASSIGQEVDGYTF	TGTGCCAGTAGTATTGGGCAGGAAGTCGATGGCTACACCTTC
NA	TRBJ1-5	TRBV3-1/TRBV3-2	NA	CASSQGFGGNQPQHF	TGTGCCAGCAGCCAGGGGTTTGGGGGGAATCAGCCCCAGCATTTT
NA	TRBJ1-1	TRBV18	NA	CASSPQGTMNTEAFF	TGTGCCAGCTCACCCCAGGGGACTATGAACACTGAAGCTTTCTTT
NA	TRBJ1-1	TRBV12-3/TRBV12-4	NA	CASSLQTSPEAFF	TGTGCCAGCAGTTTACAAACAAGTCCTGAAGCTTTCTTT
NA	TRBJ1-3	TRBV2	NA	CASMTARGAGSGNTIYF	TGTGCCAGTATGACTGCTCGGGGGGCAGGCTCTGGAAACACCATATATTTT
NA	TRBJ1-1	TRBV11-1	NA	CASSSRGRGTEAFF	TGTGCCAGCAGCTCGCGGGGACGAGGAACTGAAGCTTTCTTT
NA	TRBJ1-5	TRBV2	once	CASSTEKNQPQHF	TGTGCCAGCAGTACAGAGAAGAATCAGCCCCAGCATTTT
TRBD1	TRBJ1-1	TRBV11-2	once	CASSIRGQLNTEAFF	TGTGCCAGCAGCATAAGGGGACAGTTGAACACTGAAGCTTTCTTT
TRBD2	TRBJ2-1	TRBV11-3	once	CASSQLTSSNEQFF	TGTGCCAGCAGCCAATTGACTAGCTCCAATGAGCAGTTCTTC
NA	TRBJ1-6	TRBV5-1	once	CASSLGISGSPLHF	TGCGCCAGCAGCTTGGGGATTTCGGGTTCACCCCTCCACTTT
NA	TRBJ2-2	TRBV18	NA	CASSPRDGGAGELFF	TGTGCCAGCTCACCACGGGACGGAGGGGCCGGGGAGCTGTTTTTT